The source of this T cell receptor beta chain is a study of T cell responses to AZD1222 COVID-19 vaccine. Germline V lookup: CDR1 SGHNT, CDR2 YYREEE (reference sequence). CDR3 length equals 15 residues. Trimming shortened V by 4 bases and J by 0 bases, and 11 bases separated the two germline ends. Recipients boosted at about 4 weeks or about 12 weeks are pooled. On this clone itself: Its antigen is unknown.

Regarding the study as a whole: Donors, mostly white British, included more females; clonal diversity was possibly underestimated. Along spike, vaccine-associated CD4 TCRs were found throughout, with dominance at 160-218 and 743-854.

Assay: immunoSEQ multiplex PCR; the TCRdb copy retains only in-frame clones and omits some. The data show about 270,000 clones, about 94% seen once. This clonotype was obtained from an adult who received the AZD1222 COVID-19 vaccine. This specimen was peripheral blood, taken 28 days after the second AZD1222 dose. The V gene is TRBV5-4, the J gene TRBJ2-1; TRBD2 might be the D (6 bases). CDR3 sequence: CASSHSGGSYNEQFF. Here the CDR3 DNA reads TGTGCCAGCAGCCATAGCGGAGGCTCCTACAATGAGCAGTTCTTC.